This record covers a single TCR beta chain. The table lists this clonotype with many counts. This receptor's antigen is unknown. Per-base quality was not reported, and no clone a single base away is much larger than it. The sample originates from a study of T-cell memory formation after mild COVID-19 (dated by TCRdb to 2020 to 2023). Study-wide context: TCR sequence clusters from the two donors were found to be largely donor specific. Two young, previously healthy adult volunteers, one female and one male, were included in the cohort. Longitudinal TCRalpha and TCRbeta repertoire sequencing tracked T-cell clones expanding and contracting after mild COVID-19 in a couple of donors.

Sequencing took place on an Illumina NovaSeq 6000. Using 5'RACE with constant-segment primers, TCRalpha and TCRbeta cDNA libraries were constructed, with sample barcodes and unique molecular identifiers added in the process. Trizol reagent was used to extract RNA from every sample. Library amplification was performed in two PCR steps, and a second sample barcode and Illumina TruSeq adapters were introduced in the second step. Libraries were sequenced on an Illumina NovaSeq with 2 x 150 bp paired-end reads. The paper's data handling went like this. The reads were demultiplexed and collapsed into UMI-guided consensus sequences using migec v1.2.7. With mixcr v2.1.11, UMI consensuses were aligned to TRA and TRB V and J templates and assembled into clonotypes. A clonotype was counted as expanded or contracted only if both edgeR and NoisET called the change significant, with noise models trained on biological replicates. For edgeR calls, the thresholds were a false discovery rate-adjusted p below 0.01 and a log2 fold-change of 1. As an exploratory analysis of dynamics, max-normalized trajectories of the 1000 most abundant clonotypes were examined with PCA combined with hierarchical clustering. Separately sequenced CD4+ and CD8+ repertoires were used to assign a CD4 or CD8 phenotype to each responding clone. TCRdb's own reprocessing of the public reads used fastp at Q25 and MiXCR and kept productive beta chains. Every CDR3 protein is listed once, alongside the most common genes and DNA of its rows. The V and J calls were not made by the authors but by TCRdb's processing. This sample comprises tens of thousands of distinct CDR3 sequences, roughly 21% of them detected only once. In total, the top ten clones hold over 1.5% of the sample.

Ficoll-Paque density gradient centrifugation was used to isolate PBMCs. Findings and caveats that apply to the study as a whole: Some responding clones were detected in pre-infection memory, suggesting pre-existing cross-reactive memory T cells joined the SARS-CoV-2 response. The second-wave clones that peaked on day 37 were not confirmed to be SARS-CoV-2 specific. Contracting CD4+ clones were found mainly in CM and EM memory subsets, while CD8+ clones were enriched in EMRA. Balanced CD4/CD8 phenotypes were observed for clones contracting from day 15 to 85, whereas a bias towards CD4+ was observed for a second wave of clones expanding from day 15 to 37. The study covered only two mild cases, and larger cohorts including severe cases with pre-infection samples were considered necessary.

The sequence was obtained from an adult who had mild COVID-19 (a few samples of this study predate the infection). The sample titles of this study are shuffled in the database, so cell type and time point are left out. The sequencing input was PBMCs or a T cell subset sorted from them (not recorded which).

The CDR3 in this case is CASSLQEAPDTEAFF. The DNA is as follows: TGCGCCAGCAGCCTGCAGGAGGCCCCAGACACTGAAGCTTTCTTT. In this chain, TRBV5-1 is recombined with TRBJ1-1, with the D gene too uncertain to name. V is pared back by 4 bases and J by 3 bases, with 16 bases lying between the germline termini. The CDR3 numbers 15 residues from cysteine through phenylalanine. The DNA shown is the 45-base CDR3, in frame from base 1. From the germline V gene, CDR1 is SGHRS and CDR2 is YFSETQ.